One sample yielded the 4 T cell receptor beta chains listed below, sequenced in a study of cytomegalovirus exposure and HLA in healthy donors. TCRdb keeps only in-frame clones here, not all; method: immunoSEQ multiplex PCR. The sample carries 200,000 or so clones, more than 75% recorded once. The source material was PBMCs. The source is a woman under 30 in good health and CMV-seropositive.

The chain links TRBV5-1 to TRBJ2-7, with 9 bases identical to TRBD2. J was trimmed by 4 bases and V by 4 bases; bases with no gene match: 15. The CDR3 covers 17 residues. The V gene's germline CDR1 is SGHRS and CDR2 YFSETQ. The CDR3 reads CASSVGVQREDPYEQYF. CDR3 nucleotide sequence: TGCGCCAGCAGCGTCGGTGTGCAGCGGGAGGATCCTTACGAGCAGTACTTC.

The chain joins TRBV9 to TRBJ2-1, with TRBD1 matching over 8 bases. The CDR3 runs 15 residues. Germline V gene sequence: CDR1 SGDLS, CDR2 YYNGEE. After removal of 1 base from V and 7 bases from J, the junction contained 7 bases not matched to a gene. The CDR3 is CASSVRQGTGNEQFF. In nucleotides, the CDR3 is TGTGCCAGCAGCGTAAGACAGGGGACGGGTAATGAGCAGTTCTTC.

The rearrangement links TRBV29-1 to TRBJ2-2; 7 bases line up with TRBD1. CDR3 size: 14 residues. Looked up from germline, CDR1 is SQVTM and CDR2 is ANQGSEA. J lost 3 bases, V lost 7 bases, and 8 bases had no gene match. Written as DNA, the CDR3 is TGCAGCGCCACGAGGACAGGAGACACCGGGGAGCTGTTTTTT. It yields the protein CSATRTGDTGELFF.

The chain links TRBV6-1 to TRBJ2-2, with 9 nucleotides matching TRBD1. The V and J ends lost 6 bases and 4 bases, in that order; junction bases with no gene match: 3. Per germline, CDR1 MNHNS and CDR2 SASEGT. There are 14 residues in the CDR3. The CDR3 nucleotides read TGTGCCAGCAGGGGACAGGGCTTCACCGGGGAGCTGTTTTTT. Protein sequence: CASRGQGFTGELFF.